The 30 T cell receptor beta chains below were found in one sample sequenced in a study of cytomegalovirus exposure and HLA in healthy donors. PCR employed 60 Vbeta and 13 Jbeta primers. The protocol was immunoSEQ multiplex PCR, while the TCRdb copy is restricted to in-frame clones and leaves out a portion. Of 150,000 to 200,000 clones in the sample, roughly 87% were seen once. The sample taken for sequencing was PBMCs. These receptors originate from a man between 50 and 59 years old in good health and CMV-seronegative.

The chain uses TRBV18 and TRBJ2-2; 9 nucleotides agree with TRBD1. V was pared by 4 bases and J by 7 bases, with 4 bases of the junction left unmatched. The CDR3 contains 14 residues. The germline CDR1 and CDR2 sequences are KGHSH and LQKENI. CDR3 loop: CASSRTGESGELFF. The CDR3 nucleotides are TGTGCCAGCTCACGGACAGGGGAAAGCGGGGAGCTGTTTTTT.

This clone was detected a few times. The rearrangement uses TRBV18 and TRBJ1-2; 8 bases align to TRBD1. V lost 0 bases, J lost 8 bases, and 8 bases stayed unmatched. CDR3 size: 15 residues. Per germline, CDR1 KGHSH and CDR2 LQKENI. This chain's CDR3 is CASSPPIRAGGGYTF. CDR3 coding DNA: TGTGCCAGCTCACCACCTATTCGGGCAGGGGGCGGCTACACCTTC.

The V and J genes are TRBV19 and TRBJ1-2, with D perhaps TRBD1 (6 bases). The CDR3 consists of 13 residues. Deletions cut 1 base from V and 8 bases from J, with 11 bases between. In germline, CDR1 is LNHDA, CDR2 SQIVND (reference sequence). The CDR3 protein is CASSIGAGEGYTF. The CDR3 nucleotides are TGTGCCAGTAGTATAGGGGCAGGGGAAGGCTACACCTTC.

In its sample, this clone was seen a few times. The chain recombines TRBV7-3 with TRBJ1-1; maybe TRBD1 (6 bases). Germline V CDR1 and CDR2: SGHTA, FQGTGA. The CDR3 length is 12 residues. V gave up 5 bases and J gave up 4 bases, with 8 bases separating them. The CDR3 DNA sequence: TGTGCCAGCAGCAAAGGGGGCACTGAAGCTTTCTTT. Protein product: CASSKGGTEAFF. The full variable domain, with the rest looked up from reference TRBV7-3 and TRBJ1-1, is GAGVSQTPSNKVTEKGKYVELRCDPISGHTALYWYRQSLGQGPEFLIYFQGTGAADDSGLPNDRFFAVRPEGSVSTLKIQRTERGDSAVYLCASSKGGTEAFFGQGTRLTVV.

The J gene is TRBJ1-1, the V gene TRBV30, with D hard to call. V lost 0 bases and J 4 bases, leaving 9 bases between the germline ends. The length of the CDR3 is 13 residues. Per germline, CDR1 GTSNPN and CDR2 SVGIG (reference sequence). CDR3 bases: TGTGCCTGGAGTGTTCAACTAGCCACTGAAGCTTTCTTT. Translation gives CAWSVQLATEAFF.

This chain joins TRBV5-8 and TRBJ1-3; D gene uncertain. The CDR3 extends over 16 amino acids. The V gene's germline CDR1 is SGHTS and CDR2 YDEGEE. The V gene lost 1 base and the J gene lost 0 bases, with 11 bases spanning the gap. CDR3 sequence: CASSLQAGFSGNTIYF. The CDR3 DNA is TGTGCCAGCAGCTTGCAGGCGGGTTTCTCTGGAAACACCATATATTTT.

The chain uses TRBV7-8 and TRBJ1-2; D may be TRBD1 (5 bases). The V gene's germline CDR1 is SGHVS and CDR2 FQNEAQ. This CDR3 comprises 13 residues. Trimming stripped 2 bases from V and 4 bases from J, with 8 bases between. CDR3 region: CASSLPRAYGYTF. The CDR3 bases are TGTGCCAGCAGCTTACCCAGGGCCTATGGCTACACCTTC.

V is TRBV6-6 and J is TRBJ2-1; 7 bases fit TRBD2. The CDR3 sequence is 14 residues long. V lost 10 bases, J lost 9 bases, and 15 bases stayed unmatched. Germline V gene data show CDR1 as MNHNY and CDR2 as SVGAGI (reference sequence). CDR3 DNA: TGTGCCACCTCATCGGGGCGGGAGAGAGGTGAGCAGTTCTTC. Amino acid sequence: CATSSGRERGEQFF.

The chain joins TRBV7-2 to TRBJ1-5; D perhaps matches TRBD1 (6 bases). Germline V CDR1 and CDR2: SGHTA, FQGNSA. This CDR3 is built from 19 residues. V lost 2 bases and J lost 0, with 20 bases in between. Written as DNA, the CDR3 is TGTGCCAGCAGCTTACTTGGCAGGGGCGTAATTATTAGCAATCAGCCCCAGCATTTT. It codes for CASSLLGRGVIISNQPQHF.

The J gene is TRBJ1-2, the V gene TRBV12-5; D unresolved. Per germline, CDR1 LGHNT and CDR2 FRNRAP. Trimming took 5 bases from V and 8 from J, leaving 15 bases between them. CDR3 length: 13 residues. The CDR3 spells CASGTRLEGGYTF. CDR3 DNA: TGTGCTAGTGGTACCCGGTTGGAGGGAGGCTACACCTTC.

The chain is built from TRBV7-6 and TRBJ2-1, with 10 positions matching TRBD2. There are 16 residues in the CDR3. The V segment lost 2 bases and the J segment 2 bases; nucleotides outside the gene matches: 3. CDR1 and CDR2 (germline): SGHVS, FNYEAQ. CDR3 in DNA: TGTGCCAGCAGCTTAAATAGCGGGAGGACCTACAATGAGCAGTTCTTC. Its protein product is CASSLNSGRTYNEQFF.

The rearrangement joins TRBV10-3 to TRBJ2-5, with D possibly being TRBD1 (5 bases). V was trimmed by 0 bases and J by 4 bases, leaving 12 bases between them. The germline V gene encodes CDR1 ENHRY and CDR2 SYGVKD. The CDR3 consists of 15 residues. DNA for the CDR3: TGTGCCATCAGTGAGTCGCAGGGAACCCCAGAGACCCAGTACTTC. Its protein is CAISESQGTPETQYF.

The chain carries TRBV2 and TRBJ1-5; no reliable D call. Germline V lookup: CDR1 SNHLY, CDR2 FYNNEI. The V gene lost 2 bases and the J gene lost 6 bases, with 11 bases spanning the gap. The CDR3 loop spans 14 amino acids. CDR3 amino acids: CASSEYAGGQPQHF. CDR3 coding DNA: TGTGCCAGCAGTGAATACGCAGGTGGTCAGCCCCAGCATTTT. Looking up the rest from reference TRBV2 and TRBJ1-5 gives the full variable domain: EPEVTQTPSHQVTQMGQEVILRCVPISNHLYFYWYRQILGQKVEFLVSFYNNEISEKSEIFDDQFSVERPDGSNFTLKIRSTKLEDSAMYFCASSEYAGGQPQHFGDGTRLSIL.

V and J are TRBV11-2 and TRBJ1-6, with no clear D. V was shortened by 5 bases and J by 5 bases, with 4 bases between the two germline ends. The CDR3 is 12 residues long. Per germline, CDR1 SGHAT and CDR2 FQNNGV. The CDR3 sequence is CASSINNSPLHF. CDR3 nucleotides: TGTGCCAGCAGCATAAATAATTCACCCCTCCACTTT. The full variable domain, rest sourced from reference TRBV11-2 and TRBJ1-6, is EAGVAQSPRYKIIEKRQSVAFWCNPISGHATLYWYQQILGQGPKLLIQFQNNGVVDDSQLPKDRFSAERLKGVDSTLKIQPAKLEDSAVYLCASSINNSPLHFGNGTRLTVT.

The chain joins TRBV7-9 to TRBJ2-3; D gene ambiguous. This CDR3 has 15 residues. V was trimmed by 0 bases and J by 2 bases, leaving 9 bases between them. CDR1 SEHNR and CDR2 FQNEAQ come from the germline V gene (reference sequence). CDR3 nucleotide sequence: TGTGCCAGCAGCTTAGCGGAAGCGTACACAGATACGCAGTATTTT. The encoded protein is CASSLAEAYTDTQYF.

The chain couples TRBV2 to TRBJ2-5, with 10 bases that match TRBD2. Germline V gives CDR1 SNHLY, CDR2 FYNNEI. The CDR3 has 16 residues. Losses at the gene ends were 8 bases for V and 5 bases for J; bases not matched to a gene: 14. Here the CDR3 DNA reads TGTGCCAGCCAGTACAGGAGCGGGGGGGCGGGTGAGACCCAGTACTTC. It yields the protein CASQYRSGGAGETQYF.

J is TRBJ2-3 and V is TRBV4-3; a weak D match, TRBD2 (6 bases). CDR3 length equals 15 residues. Per germline, CDR1 LGHNA and CDR2 YSLEER. With 5 bases removed from V and 2 bases from J, the gap between germline ends came to 14 bases. The CDR3 spells CASSRDSGHTDTQYF. CDR3 nucleotides: TGCGCCAGCAGCAGGGATAGCGGCCACACAGATACGCAGTATTTT.

V gene TRBV7-9 combines with J gene TRBJ2-5, with 7 bases lining up with TRBD2. Germline lookup yields CDR1 SEHNR and CDR2 FQNEAQ (reference sequence). Trimming cost V 4 bases and J 2 bases; bases outside gene matches: 1. The CDR3 is made up of 13 amino acids. The CDR3 DNA sequence: TGTGCCAGCAGCTCTAGCGGTCAAGAGACCCAGTACTTC. It codes for CASSSSGQETQYF.

This clone has a handful of counts. The V gene is TRBV7-9, the J gene TRBJ1-1; D remains ambiguous. This CDR3 region has 15 residues. CDR1 is SEHNR and CDR2 is FQNEAQ in the germline V gene (reference sequence). The ends were cut back, 5 bases at V and 5 bases at J, with 18 bases in the middle. The CDR3 DNA follows: TGTGCCAGCAGCCCACGGACCCCTGGAGGGACTGAAGCTTTCTTT. Protein product: CASSPRTPGGTEAFF.

The J gene is TRBJ2-7, the V gene TRBV19; TRBD2 aligns across 11 bases. V shed 7 bases, J shed 1 base, and the junction held 6 bases outside the gene matches. Germline CDR1 LNHDA, CDR2 SQIVND (reference sequence). The CDR3 totals 15 residues. The CDR3 nucleotides are TGTGCCAGTAAATTGACTAGCGGGGAATCCTACGAGCAGTACTTC. Its translation: CASKLTSGESYEQYF. The complete variable domain, with remaining parts taken from reference TRBV19 and TRBJ2-7, reads DGGITQSPKYLFRKEGQNVTLSCEQNLNHDAMYWYRQDPGQGLRLIYYSQIVNDFQKGDIAEGYSVSREKKESFPLTVTSAQKNPTAFYLCASKLTSGESYEQYFGPGTRLTVT.

The chain uses TRBV5-1 and TRBJ1-5, with D hard to call. Trimming took off 0 bases at V and 4 bases at J, with 8 bases between the two ends. The CDR3 contains 14 residues. Looked up from germline, CDR1 is SGHRS and CDR2 is YFSETQ. CDR3 protein: CASSLGEFNQPQHF. In nucleotides, the CDR3 is TGCGCCAGCAGCTTGGGAGAATTTAATCAGCCCCAGCATTTT.

The chain is built from TRBV6-1 and TRBJ2-1; D is perhaps TRBD2 (6 bases). This CDR3 region has 20 residues. V gave up 2 bases and J gave up 6 bases, with 29 bases separating them. Germline CDR1 reads MNHNS; CDR2 reads SASEGT. In DNA, the CDR3 is TGTGCCAGCAGTGAACCTGACTCAATGAGGGCAGGTGGAGGGGTCAATGAGCAGTTCTTC. Encoded protein: CASSEPDSMRAGGGVNEQFF.

The V and J genes are TRBV18 and TRBJ1-3, with 7 bases aligning to TRBD1. The CDR3 length is 15 residues. The V and J ends lost 4 bases and 0 bases, in that order; junction bases with no gene match: 3. Germline V gives CDR1 KGHSH, CDR2 LQKENI. The CDR3: CASSLGQASGNTIYF. In DNA, the CDR3 is TGTGCCAGCTCACTCGGACAGGCCTCTGGAAACACCATATATTTT.

The J gene is TRBJ1-4, the V gene TRBV10-3; 8 nucleotides line up with TRBD1. The ends lost 8 bases at V and 8 bases at J; junction bases unmatched: 4. This CDR3 has 12 residues. Germline V gene data show CDR1 as ENHRY and CDR2 as SYGVKD. The CDR3 sequence is CAIGQGGEKLFF. Here the CDR3 DNA reads TGTGCCATCGGACAGGGTGGGGAAAAACTGTTTTTT.

The genes are TRBV2 and TRBJ2-1; 9 positions match TRBD2. The CDR3 runs to 14 residues. Per germline, CDR1 SNHLY and CDR2 FYNNEI. Losses at the gene ends were 6 bases for V and 4 bases for J; bases not matched to a gene: 4. The CDR3 DNA reads TGTGCCAGCAGCGTAGCGGGAGAATACAATGAGCAGTTCTTC. It translates to CASSVAGEYNEQFF.

V and J are TRBV5-1 and TRBJ2-1; 7 nucleotides align to TRBD2. The V gene end was trimmed by 5 bases and the J gene end by 8 bases; junction bases not matched to a gene: 4. The CDR3 extends over 12 amino acids. In germline, CDR1 is SGHRS, CDR2 YFSETQ. The CDR3 sequence is CASRRLADEQFF. The CDR3 DNA is TGCGCCAGCAGACGACTAGCCGATGAGCAGTTCTTC. Supplemented by reference TRBV5-1 and TRBJ2-1, the full variable domain reads KAGVTQTPRYLIKTRGQQVTLSCSPISGHRSVSWYQQTPGQGLQFLFEYFSETQRNKGNFPGRFSGRQFSNSRSEMNVSTLELGDSALYLCASRRLADEQFFGPGTRLTVL.

The V and J genes are TRBV11-2 and TRBJ2-7, with D possibly TRBD1 on 6 matching bases. CDR1 and CDR2 (germline): SGHAT, FQNNGV. This CDR3 comprises 14 residues. Trimming shortened V by 3 bases and J by 5 bases, and 14 bases separated the two germline ends. The CDR3 region is CASSFGQGSHEQYF. The CDR3 coding sequence is TGTGCCAGCAGCTTCGGCCAGGGGTCCCACGAGCAGTACTTC.

V usage is TRBV11-2 and J usage is TRBJ2-1; perhaps TRBD2 as D (7 bases). Germline lookup yields CDR1 SGHAT and CDR2 FQNNGV. The V gene lost 3 bases and the J gene lost 6 bases, with 15 bases spanning the gap. The CDR3 runs 15 residues. The CDR3 coding sequence is TGTGCCAGCAGCTTCTCCCGGGGGGCCTCCAATGAGCAGTTCTTC. This translates into CASSFSRGASNEQFF.

The CDR3 DNA sequence: TGTGCCAGCAGCAGGGACAGTTCTTCCTATGGCTACACCTTC. Translation gives CASSRDSSSYGYTF. The gene calls are TRBV6-5 and TRBJ1-2; 7 nucleotides match TRBD1. CDR1 is MNHEY, CDR2 SVGAGI, per germline. The CDR3 consists of 14 residues. Trimming at V came to 6 bases and at J to 4 bases, leaving 8 bases not matched to a gene.

The V gene is TRBV7-9, the J gene TRBJ2-2, with 7 bases lining up with TRBD1. The CDR3 is 16 amino acids. V gave up 3 bases and J gave up 6 bases; unmatched junction bases: 10. Germline V gene data show CDR1 as SEHNR and CDR2 as FQNEAQ (reference sequence). The DNA for the CDR3 is TGTGCCAGCAGCTTGAGGGGGCAAGGGATGGCCGGGGAGCTGTTTTTT. Its translation: CASSLRGQGMAGELFF.